This T cell receptor (beta chain) came from a study of cytomegalovirus exposure and HLA in healthy donors. The CDR3 is made up of 16 amino acids. After removal of 5 bases from V and 4 bases from J, the junction contained 7 bases not matched to a gene. Germline assignment: CDR1 MNHEY and CDR2 SMNVEV (reference sequence). A single count supports this clone. PCR amplification relied on 60 Vbeta primers (plus 13 Jbeta primers). Sequenced by immunoSEQ multiplex PCR; TCRdb stores in-frame clones only, minus some. Of approximately 200,000 clones in the sample, around 80% were seen once. The gene calls are TRBV27 and TRBJ2-7, with TRBD2 matching over 14 bases. Sequenced sample: PBMCs. This clonotype was obtained from a woman aged 30 to 39 in good health and CMV-seropositive. The CDR3: CASSMRGLAGEYEQYF. The CDR3 DNA sequence: TGTGCCAGCAGTATGAGGGGACTAGCGGGAGAATACGAGCAGTACTTC.